The clone carrying this T cell receptor beta chain was observed a few times. This sample is part of a study of blood T cells in healthy people across ages. V was trimmed by 6 bases and J by 0 bases, leaving 17 bases between them. Looked up from germline, CDR1 is DFQATT and CDR2 is SNEGSKA (reference sequence). The CDR3 runs 15 residues. A J-beta primer mix and a sample-barcoded 5' primer were used in a second PCR of about 6 to 12 cycles. One entry per CDR3 protein results from TCRdb running MiXCR on the 5' RACE reads. The table shows approximately 900,000 distinct CDR3 sequences, with 25% to 30% occurring only once. These records were also assigned to another study, of T cells of mothers and their children.

The sequence was collected from a woman aged 40 to 50 in good health. V and J are TRBV20-1 and TRBJ1-2; perhaps TRBD1 as D (6 bases). The material sequenced was blood. This CDR3 reads CSAPTGPGPNYGYTF. The CDR3, as DNA: TGCAGTGCCCCCACAGGGCCAGGACCTAACTATGGCTACACCTTC.